These 22 T cell receptor beta chains share one sample of origin, sequenced in a study of blood T cell repertoires in COVID-19. Produced via immunoSEQ multiplex PCR; TCRdb's table is partial and in-frame only. Of fewer than 600,000 clones listed, roughly 89% are singletons. Sequencing was done on a sample of peripheral blood. The origin of the receptors is a man younger than 35 with COVID-19, enrolled during active disease.

The rearrangement links TRBV30 to TRBJ2-2; 7 bases are shared with TRBD1. V lost 4 bases and J lost 4; bases outside the gene matches: 6. This CDR3 region has 14 residues. Germline V gives CDR1 GTSNPN, CDR2 SVGIG (reference sequence). The CDR3 spells CAWNLNRGTGELFF. CDR3 sequence (DNA): TGTGCCTGGAACCTCAACAGGGGCACCGGGGAGCTGTTTTTT.

J is TRBJ2-1 and V is TRBV9; 7 nucleotides match TRBD2. There are 15 residues in the CDR3. Germline CDR1 is SGDLS and CDR2 is YYNGEE. V lost 1 base and J lost 2; bases outside the gene matches: 3. DNA of the CDR3: TGTGCCAGCAGCGTATCCGGGACTACCTACAATGAGCAGTTCTTC. It yields the protein CASSVSGTTYNEQFF.

About this clone itself: In the same sample, other DNA sequences code for this CDR3. This rearrangement joins TRBV20-1 to TRBJ2-7; D gene unclear. CDR1 is DFQATT and CDR2 is SNEGSKA in the germline V gene (reference sequence). Deletions cut 2 bases from V and 2 bases from J, with 4 bases between. The CDR3 totals 11 residues. The CDR3 sequence: CSARLAYEQYF. The CDR3 DNA reads as TGCAGTGCTAGACTAGCCTACGAGCAGTACTTC.

The chain joins TRBV6-6 to TRBJ1-1, with D perhaps TRBD1 (6 bases). The CDR3 runs to 20 residues. Germline CDR1 MNHNY, CDR2 SVGAGI (reference sequence). V lost 6 bases and J lost 7, with 36 bases in between. The DNA for the CDR3 is TGTGCCAGCAGCTCCTACAGGGCTCCTGCCATGATTAAGCTGGAGATTGAAGCTTTCTTT. Translating gives CASSSYRAPAMIKLEIEAFF.

The J gene is TRBJ1-2, the V gene TRBV7-9; a possible D gene is TRBD1 (5 bases). Germline V lookup: CDR1 SEHNR, CDR2 FQNEAQ (reference sequence). V was clipped by 4 bases and J by 2 bases, with 17 bases between them. The CDR3 spans 16 residues. The CDR3 nucleotides read TGTGCCAGCAGCTCGGAACAGGTGTCGATGAACTATGGCTACACCTTC. It encodes CASSSEQVSMNYGYTF. The complete variable domain, with remaining parts taken from reference TRBV7-9 and TRBJ1-2, reads DTGVSQNPRHKITKRGQNVTFRCDPISEHNRLYWYRQTLGQGPEFLTYFQNEAQLEKSRLLSDRFSAERPKGSFSTLEIQRTEQGDSAMYLCASSSEQVSMNYGYTFGSGTRLTVV.

This chain links TRBV25-1 with TRBJ1-6; D gene ambiguous. The CDR3 totals 16 residues. The germline gives CDR1 MGHDK, CDR2 SYGVNS. With 0 bases removed from V and 4 bases from J, the gap between germline ends came to 10 bases. CDR3 protein: CASSEYGESYNSPLHF. The CDR3 coding sequence is TGTGCCAGCAGTGAATACGGTGAAAGTTATAATTCACCCCTCCACTTT.

The chain is built from TRBV6-5 and TRBJ2-3; the match to TRBD1 covers 9 bases. The germline V gene has CDR1 MNHEY and CDR2 SVGAGI. The trim removed 6 bases at V and 6 bases at J, leaving 10 bases unmatched. The CDR3 totals 15 residues. In DNA, the CDR3 is TGTGCCAGCAGCGGACAGGGGCGAGAGTTCGATACGCAGTATTTT. Translating gives CASSGQGREFDTQYF.

J is TRBJ1-1 and V is TRBV3-1 (or the pseudogene TRBV3-2); TRBD1 aligns across 7 bases. The CDR3 covers 12 residues. J was trimmed by 4 bases and V by 6 bases; bases with no gene match: 2. Looked up from germline, CDR1 is LGHDT and CDR2 is YNNKEL (reference sequence). The CDR3 spells CASRSGGTEAFF. In nucleotides, the CDR3 is TGTGCCAGCAGATCAGGGGGCACTGAAGCTTTCTTT.

Concerning this clone itself: The sample carries other DNA sequences with the same CDR3. The V and J genes are TRBV19 and TRBJ1-5, with D possibly matching TRBD1 (5 bases). The V end lost 3 bases, the J end lost 0 bases, and 9 bases lay between the germline ends. Germline loops: CDR1 LNHDA, CDR2 SQIVND (reference sequence). The CDR3 has 15 residues. The CDR3 region is CASSIGQGSNQPQHF. In DNA, the CDR3 is TGTGCCAGTAGTATCGGGCAGGGTAGCAATCAGCCCCAGCATTTT. The full variable domain, its missing parts supplied by reference TRBV19 and TRBJ1-5, is DGGITQSPKYLFRKEGQNVTLSCEQNLNHDAMYWYRQDPGQGLRLIYYSQIVNDFQKGDIAEGYSVSREKKESFPLTVTSAQKNPTAFYLCASSIGQGSNQPQHFGDGTRLSIL.

The chain carries TRBV6-5 and TRBJ2-3; D gene ambiguous. The CDR3 contains 15 residues. V was cut by 1 base and J by 2 bases, with 10 bases left in between. Germline V gene sequence: CDR1 MNHEY, CDR2 SVGAGI. CDR3: CASSYLGTATDTQYF. For the CDR3, the DNA is TGTGCCAGCAGTTACTTAGGCACAGCCACAGATACGCAGTATTTT.

This chain uses TRBV19 with TRBJ1-4; D remains unclear. In germline, CDR1 is LNHDA, CDR2 SQIVND (reference sequence). This CDR3 is built from 13 residues. V lost 3 bases and J lost 8, with 10 bases in between. The CDR3 is CASSIGWKEKLFF. The CDR3 coding sequence is TGTGCCAGTAGTATCGGGTGGAAGGAAAAACTGTTTTTT. The full variable domain, rest sourced from reference TRBV19 and TRBJ1-4, is DGGITQSPKYLFRKEGQNVTLSCEQNLNHDAMYWYRQDPGQGLRLIYYSQIVNDFQKGDIAEGYSVSREKKESFPLTVTSAQKNPTAFYLCASSIGWKEKLFFGSGTQLSVL.

This chain joins TRBV3-1 (or the pseudogene TRBV3-2) and TRBJ1-2; TRBD1 aligns across 7 bases. CDR3 size: 15 residues. Germline CDR1 and CDR2: LGHDT and YNNKEL (reference sequence). The J segment lost 4 bases and the V segment lost 0 bases, leaving 5 bases of the junction unmatched. CDR3 nucleotide sequence: TGTGCCAGCAGCCAAGAGAAGGCAGGGGGCTATGGCTACACCTTC. This translates into CASSQEKAGGYGYTF.

CDR3 amino acids: CASSLDSFGEGVYNEQFF. The DNA of the CDR3 is TGTGCCAGCAGCTTAGATTCCTTCGGGGAGGGGGTTTACAATGAGCAGTTCTTC. J is TRBJ2-1 and V is TRBV7-6; maybe TRBD2 (7 bases). The CDR3 runs to 18 residues. With 1 base removed from V and 4 bases from J, the gap between germline ends came to 20 bases. In germline, CDR1 is SGHVS, CDR2 FNYEAQ.

The J gene is TRBJ2-1, the V gene TRBV11-3, with TRBD2 matching 8 bases. CDR3 length: 16 amino acids. Germline CDR1 SGHNT, CDR2 YENEEA. The V segment lost 2 bases and the J segment 5 bases; nucleotides outside the gene matches: 8. The DNA of the CDR3 is TGTGCCAGCAGCTTACGAGGCGGGGGGCCCGACAATGAGCAGTTCTTC. Translated, it gives CASSLRGGGPDNEQFF.

The chain combines TRBV5-1 with TRBJ2-7; D is possibly TRBD2 (6 bases). The germline V gene encodes CDR1 SGHRS and CDR2 YFSETQ. The CDR3 has 16 amino acids. Trimming cost V 2 bases and J 2 bases, with 17 bases left between them. DNA for the CDR3: TGCGCCAGCAGCTTATGGGGGGAGGTTTCAACCTACGAGCAGTACTTC. This codes for CASSLWGEVSTYEQYF.

The chain uses TRBV19 and TRBJ2-7; TRBD2 agrees at 7 bases. The germline gives CDR1 LNHDA, CDR2 SQIVND (reference sequence). V was pared by 7 bases and J by 7 bases, with 19 bases of the junction left unmatched. The CDR3 totals 16 residues. In DNA, the CDR3 is TGTGCCAGTACCTCAACGAAGGCGGGAGTTTCGGGGGAGCAGTACTTC. Protein product: CASTSTKAGVSGEQYF.

The rearrangement links TRBV7-2 to TRBJ2-3, with TRBD2 matching 9 bases. Germline V lookup: CDR1 SGHTA, CDR2 FQGNSA. The length of the CDR3 is 17 residues. V dropped 5 bases and J dropped 1; count of bases not matched to a gene: 10. Here the CDR3 reads CASSPTTWTSGTDTQYF. CDR3 nucleotide sequence: TGTGCCAGCAGCCCCACCACTTGGACTAGCGGCACAGATACGCAGTATTTT. Together with reference TRBV7-2 and TRBJ2-3, the CDR3 gives the full variable domain: GAGVSQSPSNKVTEKGKDVELRCDPISGHTALYWYRQSLGQGLEFLIYFQGNSAPDKSGLPSDRFSAERTGGSVSTLTIQRTQQEDSAVYLCASSPTTWTSGTDTQYFGPGTRLTVL.

The chain links TRBV3-1 (or the pseudogene TRBV3-2) to TRBJ2-3; the D gene is possibly TRBD1 (5 bases). Per germline, CDR1 LGHDT and CDR2 YNNKEL (reference sequence). Between the trimmed V and J ends, which lost 4 bases and 2 bases, there was a span of 22 bases. CDR3 length: 18 residues. This CDR3 is CASSPRFRPTGSTDTQYF. CDR3 nucleotides: TGTGCCAGCAGCCCCCGATTCCGCCCTACAGGATCCACAGATACGCAGTATTTT.

The chain employs TRBV5-5 and TRBJ1-1; D may be TRBD1 (6 bases). The germline CDR1 and CDR2 sequences are SGHKS and YYEKEE (reference sequence). Trimming cost V 1 base and J 3 bases, with 10 bases left between them. The CDR3 contains 14 residues. CDR3 protein: CASSLYQGHTEAFF. CDR3 sequence (DNA): TGTGCCAGCAGCTTGTACCAGGGGCACACTGAAGCTTTCTTT.

This clone was recorded only once. The chain links TRBV18 to TRBJ1-3; D not resolved. The V and J ends lost 6 bases and 6 bases respectively, with 9 bases between them. This CDR3 has 12 residues. In germline, CDR1 is KGHSH, CDR2 LQKENI. The CDR3 DNA follows: TGTGCCAGCTCTTTCGGGTTAAACACCATATATTTT. The encoded protein is CASSFGLNTIYF.

This clone was recorded a few times. The CDR3, as DNA: TGTGCCAGTAGTACGACAGGGGGCGGTCAGCCCCAGCATTTT. Translation gives CASSTTGGGQPQHF. The chain joins TRBV19 to TRBJ1-5; TRBD1 agrees at 10 bases. The CDR3 extends over 14 amino acids. Germline V CDR1 and CDR2: LNHDA, SQIVND (reference sequence). V lost 4 bases to trimming and J lost 6 bases; unmatched junction nucleotides: 3.

This chain joins TRBV6-1 and TRBJ2-3, with D uncertain. V was trimmed by 0 bases and J by 2 bases, leaving 12 bases between them. The CDR3 extends over 16 amino acids. The germline CDR1 and CDR2 sequences are MNHNS and SASEGT. The CDR3 spells CASSEAPGSYTDTQYF. The CDR3 DNA sequence: TGTGCCAGCAGTGAAGCGCCGGGTTCCTACACAGATACGCAGTATTTT.